The next 32 T cell receptor beta chains were all read from a single sample in a study of cytomegalovirus exposure and HLA in healthy donors. This PCR relied on a set of 60 Vbeta primers and 13 Jbeta primers. Repertoires were generated with immunoSEQ multiplex PCR, while TCRdb's copy carries only in-frame clones and drops some. The table lists about 90,000 clones. Input material: PBMCs. These TCRs come from a woman aged 25-40 years in good health and CMV-seronegative.

This CDR3 is CASSLGQLYGYTF. The CDR3 nucleotides are TGTGCCAGCAGTTTGGGACAGCTCTATGGCTACACCTTC. V is TRBV6-5 and J is TRBJ1-2; TRBD1 matches 7 bases. V lost 4 bases to trimming and J lost 4 bases; unmatched junction nucleotides: 3. The CDR3 runs 13 residues. Germline CDR1 reads MNHEY; CDR2 reads SVGAGI.

With respect to this clone: Sequence at one end of the junction differs from germline and may be a read error. The gene calls are TRBV4-1 and TRBJ2-7, with TRBD1 matching over 7 bases. Germline V gives CDR1 MGHRA, CDR2 YSYEKL. The length of the CDR3 is 14 residues. This CDR3 reads CASSHLQGPYEQHF. CDR3 coding DNA: TGCGCCAGCAGCCACTTACAGGGGCCCTACGAGCAGCACTTC.

The CDR3 DNA sequence: TGTGCCAGCAGCCCGGGGACATTTAACTACGAGCAGTACTTC. As protein: CASSPGTFNYEQYF. V usage is TRBV7-2 and J usage is TRBJ2-7; tentative D call: TRBD1 (6 bases). The CDR3 spans 14 residues. The V and J ends lost 5 bases and 3 bases respectively, with 14 bases between them. Germline V gives CDR1 SGHTA, CDR2 FQGNSA.

J is TRBJ2-7 and V is TRBV2, with D possibly being TRBD2 (7 bases). Trimming shortened V by 5 bases and J by 3 bases, and 17 bases separated the two germline ends. Germline V gene lookup returns CDR1 SNHLY and CDR2 FYNNEI. This CDR3 spans 15 amino acids. The CDR3 DNA reads TGTGCCAGCAGTTCGTTGAACAGGGACTACTACGAGCAGTACTTC. Translating gives CASSSLNRDYYEQYF.

CDR3 sequence: CASSLGAQETQYF. CDR3 coding DNA: TGTGCCAGCAGTTTGGGGGCACAAGAGACCCAGTACTTC. The chain links TRBV28 to TRBJ2-5; perhaps TRBD1 as D (6 bases). Germline V gives CDR1 MDHEN, CDR2 SYDVKM. CDR3 length: 13 amino acids. V was trimmed by 3 bases and J by 2 bases, leaving 7 bases between them.

This chain connects TRBV29-1 to TRBJ1-1; no definite D call. The V end was cut by 7 bases, the J end by 0 bases, with 18 bases between. Germline V lookup: CDR1 SQVTM, CDR2 ANQGSEA. The CDR3 contains 15 residues. CDR3 sequence: CSAPENPTLNTEAFF. DNA for the CDR3: TGCAGCGCCCCGGAGAACCCGACGCTGAACACTGAAGCTTTCTTT.

This chain links TRBV6-6 with TRBJ1-6; TRBD1 matches 7 bases. The CDR3 covers 15 residues. Germline V gives CDR1 MNHNY, CDR2 SVGAGI (reference sequence). V was clipped by 0 bases and J by 12 bases; unmatched bases: 8. DNA for the CDR3: TGTGCCAGCAGTTACTCCGCCGACAGGGAAGGACCCCTCCACTTT. Translation gives CASSYSADREGPLHF.

The J gene is TRBJ1-1, the V gene TRBV19, with D unresolved. This CDR3 region has 13 residues. The germline CDR1 and CDR2 sequences are LNHDA and SQIVND (reference sequence). V was clipped by 7 bases and J by 0 bases, with 9 bases between them. The CDR3 region has the DNA TGTGCCAGTACCCTCCACATGAACACTGAAGCTTTCTTT. Translating it yields CASTLHMNTEAFF.

The chain uses TRBV5-1 and TRBJ2-3; 8 bases line up with TRBD1. V shed 4 bases and J 5 bases; nucleotides not matched to a gene: 6. Germline V gene lookup returns CDR1 SGHRS and CDR2 YFSETQ. The CDR3 has 14 amino acids. In DNA, the CDR3 is TGCGCCAGCAGCATCCAGGGGGCAAGAGATACGCAGTATTTT. This codes for CASSIQGARDTQYF.

This chain uses TRBV5-1 with TRBJ1-6; 8 nucleotides align to TRBD1. Germline CDR1 and CDR2: SGHRS and YFSETQ. J was trimmed by 7 bases and V by 2 bases; bases with no gene match: 8. The length of the CDR3 is 16 residues. CDR3 nucleotide sequence: TGCGCCAGCAGCTTCTACGGGACAGGTCGGAATTCACCCCTCCACTTT. This translates into CASSFYGTGRNSPLHF.

The gene calls are TRBV5-1 and TRBJ2-7, with TRBD1 matching over 10 bases. The germline gives CDR1 SGHRS, CDR2 YFSETQ. Trimming at V came to 3 bases and at J to 4 bases, leaving 7 bases not matched to a gene. The CDR3 is made up of 15 amino acids. CDR3 bases: TGCGCCAGCAGCTGGACCGGGACAGGGGTTTACGAGCAGTACTTC. This gives the protein CASSWTGTGVYEQYF.

This rearrangement joins TRBV19 to TRBJ1-5; no reliable D call. CDR3 length: 16 amino acids. Germline V gene sequence: CDR1 LNHDA, CDR2 SQIVND (reference sequence). Deletions cut 5 bases from V and 1 base from J, with 15 bases between. The CDR3 here is CASSFLQSASNQPQHF. DNA of the CDR3: TGTGCCAGTAGTTTCTTACAGTCGGCCAGCAATCAGCCCCAGCATTTT.

The chain combines TRBV30 with TRBJ2-5; 7 bases are a match to TRBD1. Germline values: CDR1 GTSNPN, CDR2 SVGIG (reference sequence). This CDR3 has 15 amino acids. With 4 bases clipped from V and 2 bases from J, the junction kept 10 bases outside the gene matches. CDR3 protein: CAWNHLGQAQETQYF. DNA of the CDR3: TGTGCCTGGAATCATTTAGGACAGGCTCAAGAGACCCAGTACTTC. Complete variable domain (other parts from reference TRBV30 and TRBJ2-5): SQTIHQWPATLVQPVGSPLSLECTVEGTSNPNLYWYRQAAGRGLQLLFYSVGIGQISSEVPQNLSASRPQDRQFILSSKKLLLSDSGFYLCAWNHLGQAQETQYFGPGTRLLVL.

The chain has TRBV19 and TRBJ2-5, with a possible D match to TRBD1 (6 bases). Trimming pared 3 bases from V and 3 bases from J, leaving 17 bases between. The CDR3 runs 16 residues. The germline gives CDR1 LNHDA, CDR2 SQIVND (reference sequence). CDR3 nucleotide sequence: TGTGCCAGTAGTATGGGGGCAGGGCGAAGCAAAGAGACCCAGTACTTC. Translated: CASSMGAGRSKETQYF. Complete variable domain (other parts from reference TRBV19 and TRBJ2-5): DGGITQSPKYLFRKEGQNVTLSCEQNLNHDAMYWYRQDPGQGLRLIYYSQIVNDFQKGDIAEGYSVSREKKESFPLTVTSAQKNPTAFYLCASSMGAGRSKETQYFGPGTRLLVL.

The gene calls are TRBV5-1 and TRBJ2-1; 9 nucleotides align to TRBD1. Per germline, CDR1 SGHRS and CDR2 YFSETQ. This CDR3 is 13 amino acids long. The ends lost 4 bases at V and 7 bases at J; junction bases unmatched: 3. The CDR3 protein is CASSTGTGNEQFF. The CDR3, as DNA: TGCGCCAGCAGCACCGGGACAGGGAATGAGCAGTTCTTC.

This chain uses TRBV6-5 with TRBJ2-7; 8 nucleotides agree with TRBD2. V trimming: 2 bases; J trimming: 4 bases; junction bases outside the gene matches: 4. There are 14 residues in the CDR3. CDR1 MNHEY and CDR2 SVGAGI come from the germline V gene. For the CDR3, the DNA is TGTGCCAGCAGTTACCGGGGGGGCGCGTACGAGCAGTACTTC. This translates into CASSYRGGAYEQYF.

The chain is built from TRBV19 and TRBJ2-7; D possibly corresponds to TRBD2 (5 bases). V dropped 2 bases and J dropped 6 bases, with 11 bases sitting between them. The germline CDR1 and CDR2 sequences are LNHDA and SQIVND (reference sequence). This CDR3 comprises 13 residues. CDR3 loop: CASSINEGSEQYF. CDR3 DNA sequence: TGTGCCAGTAGTATAAATGAGGGCTCCGAGCAGTACTTC.

The genes are TRBV9 and TRBJ1-1, with D maybe TRBD1 (5 bases). The germline CDR1 and CDR2 sequences are SGDLS and YYNGEE. The CDR3 consists of 14 residues. V lost 0 bases to trimming and J lost 3 bases, with 9 bases between them. This CDR3 reads CASSVDGGDTEAFF. DNA for the CDR3: TGTGCCAGCAGCGTAGATGGGGGGGACACTGAAGCTTTCTTT.

The CDR3 here is CSVEGPAESYNEQFF. CDR3 DNA: TGCAGCGTTGAAGGGCCAGCGGAATCCTACAATGAGCAGTTCTTC. The V and J genes are TRBV29-1 and TRBJ2-1; D is possibly TRBD2 (5 bases). This CDR3 contains 15 residues. The ends were cut back, 1 base at V and 1 base at J, with 11 bases in the middle. Germline values: CDR1 SQVTM, CDR2 ANQGSEA.

The chain employs TRBV29-1 and TRBJ2-7; 8 nucleotides match TRBD2. Germline loops: CDR1 SQVTM, CDR2 ANQGSEA. J lost 4 bases, V lost 8 bases, and 10 bases had no gene match. The CDR3 covers 13 residues. This chain's CDR3 is CSTRRSGSYEQYF. The CDR3 DNA sequence: TGCAGCACCCGGCGGAGCGGGAGTTACGAGCAGTACTTC.

CDR3 in DNA: TGTGCCAGCAGTGACGGGGGTTCCTACTCTGGAAACACCATATATTTT. This encodes CASSDGGSYSGNTIYF. V is TRBV2 and J is TRBJ1-3, with a weak D call TRBD1 (5 bases). The CDR3 has 16 residues. Per germline, CDR1 SNHLY and CDR2 FYNNEI. V lost 3 bases to trimming and J lost 0 bases, with 12 bases between them.

The chain joins TRBV7-6 to TRBJ1-2; the match to TRBD1 covers 7 bases. Germline V gene lookup returns CDR1 SGHVS and CDR2 FNYEAQ. The CDR3 has 14 residues. The V and J ends lost 5 bases and 6 bases, in that order; junction bases with no gene match: 9. CDR3 in amino acids: CASSNRQGGDGYTF. Here the CDR3 DNA reads TGTGCCAGCAGCAACCGACAGGGTGGAGATGGCTACACCTTC. Full variable domain (remainder filled in from reference TRBV7-6 and TRBJ1-2): GAGVSQSPRYKVTKRGQDVALRCDPISGHVSLYWYRQALGQGPEFLTYFNYEAQQDKSGLPNDRFSAERPEGSISTLTIQRTEQRDSAMYRCASSNRQGGDGYTFGSGTRLTVV.

This rearrangement joins TRBV28 to TRBJ1-2; the D is unclear. The germline CDR1 and CDR2 sequences are MDHEN and SYDVKM. V lost 4 bases to trimming and J lost 2 bases, with 14 bases between them. This CDR3 has 15 residues. The CDR3 DNA reads as TGTGCCAGCAGTTCCCGTGGAGGCGAGAACTATGGCTACACCTTC. Translated, it gives CASSSRGGENYGYTF.

The chain recombines TRBV7-8 with TRBJ2-6, with 7 bases lining up with TRBD1. The J segment lost 2 bases and the V segment lost 7 bases, leaving 5 bases of the junction unmatched. From germline, CDR1 is SGHVS and CDR2 FQNEAQ. The CDR3 is 15 residues long. In DNA, the CDR3 is TGTGCCAGCAACCTGGGACAGACTGGGGCCAACGTCCTGACTTTC. This codes for CASNLGQTGANVLTF.

This chain uses TRBV28 with TRBJ1-5, with TRBD1 matching over 8 bases. The V and J ends lost 6 bases and 3 bases, in that order; junction bases with no gene match: 10. CDR1 is MDHEN and CDR2 is SYDVKM in the germline V gene. The CDR3 contains 16 residues. In DNA, the CDR3 is TGTGCCAGCAGCCCTACCCAGGGGGCGATCAATCAGCCCCAGCATTTT. This gives the protein CASSPTQGAINQPQHF.

This chain links TRBV9 with TRBJ2-5, with 12 bases aligning to TRBD2. This CDR3 region has 15 residues. V was clipped by 4 bases and J by 5 bases; unmatched bases: 6. Germline CDR1 SGDLS, CDR2 YYNGEE. The CDR3 loop is CASSPGLAGMETQYF. CDR3 DNA sequence: TGTGCCAGCAGCCCTGGACTAGCGGGGATGGAGACCCAGTACTTC.

The V call is TRBV4-1, the J call TRBJ1-3; D is undetermined. Germline assignment: CDR1 MGHRA and CDR2 YSYEKL. There are 15 residues in the CDR3. Trimming removed 0 bases from V and 3 bases from J, with 9 bases in between. CDR3 loop: CASSQDETVGNTIYF. The CDR3 DNA reads TGCGCCAGCAGCCAAGATGAAACTGTTGGAAACACCATATATTTT.

V gene TRBV18 combines with J gene TRBJ1-5; D not certain. Germline V CDR1 and CDR2: KGHSH, LQKENI. The ends were cut back, 2 bases at V and 4 bases at J, with 6 bases in the middle. There are 13 residues in the CDR3. The CDR3 is CASSPSGNQPQHF. The CDR3 DNA reads TGTGCCAGCTCACCATCCGGGAATCAGCCCCAGCATTTT.

The genes are TRBV5-1 and TRBJ2-2; TRBD2 matches at 10 bases. Germline lookup yields CDR1 SGHRS and CDR2 YFSETQ. CDR3 length equals 17 residues. J gave up 5 bases and V 4 bases, and 11 bases lay outside the gene matches. Here the CDR3 reads CASSLRTSGVGTGELFF. CDR3 in DNA: TGCGCCAGCAGCCTCAGGACTAGCGGTGTAGGAACCGGGGAGCTGTTTTTT.

As DNA, the CDR3 is TGTGCCAGCACCTCACAACAGGTGTGGGCTGAAGCTTTCTTT. Encoded protein: CASTSQQVWAEAFF. This rearrangement joins TRBV5-5 to TRBJ1-1; D is possibly TRBD1 (5 bases). CDR1 and CDR2 (germline): SGHKS, YYEKEE (reference sequence). The CDR3 runs to 14 residues. With 6 bases removed from V and 6 bases from J, the gap between germline ends came to 18 bases.

V is TRBV4-2 and J is TRBJ1-2, with 9 nucleotides matching TRBD1. The germline V gene encodes CDR1 LGHNA and CDR2 YNFKEQ. The ends lost 0 bases at V and 4 bases at J; junction bases unmatched: 6. The CDR3 has 16 amino acids. CDR3 sequence: CASSQEQGAQGYGYTF. In nucleotides, the CDR3 is TGTGCCAGCAGCCAAGAACAGGGGGCCCAGGGCTATGGCTACACCTTC.

The rearrangement uses TRBV11-1 and TRBJ2-1, with 7 bases lining up with TRBD2. Germline V CDR1 and CDR2: SGHAT, FQDESV (reference sequence). The CDR3 extends over 16 amino acids. Unmatched junction bases numbered 8, after V lost 0 bases and J lost 6 bases. CDR3 in DNA: TGTGCCAGCAGCTTAGCGGAGGGCGGGAGTTTCAATGAGCAGTTCTTC. This translates into CASSLAEGGSFNEQFF.